This TCR beta chain derives from a study of T cell changes during pregnancy in multiple sclerosis. The CDR3 loop spans 16 amino acids. Trimming removed 1 base from V and 1 base from J, with 11 bases in between. Germline V gives CDR1 SEHNR, CDR2 FQNEAQ (reference sequence). The table came from immunoSEQ multiplex PCR; TCRdb's copy has only in-frame clones and leaves some out. The table has over 40,000 clones, approximately 91% seen once. Sequencing was performed on CD4+ T cells from peripheral blood mononuclear cells, taken in the second trimester of pregnancy. The rearrangement joins TRBV7-9 to TRBJ1-3, with a weak D call TRBD1 (6 bases). The receptor's source is a female donor with multiple sclerosis, enrolled in a pregnancy study. The DNA for the CDR3 is TGTGCCAGCAGCTTAGATGCGGGGGCTTCTGGAAACACCATATATTTT. It is translated as CASSLDAGASGNTIYF.